The TCR beta chain described here comes from a study of T cells in Graves' hyperthyroidism and ophthalmopathy (dated by TCRdb to about 2019). A note on the overall study: Peripheral blood was collected at initial diagnosis, before any treatment. The paper reports TCR Vbeta CDR3 sequencing of more than 120 peripheral blood samples: around 45 ophthalmopathy, fewer than 85 hyperthyroidism and 17 progressor patients. Prospective prediction of ophthalmopathy was tested in an independent validation cohort consisting of 18 hyperthyroidism patients and approximately 16 patients who later progressed to ophthalmopathy. In addition, the study compared T-cell repertoires in thyroid tissue and in blood from over 5 Graves' hyperthyroidism patients. The approximately 98 discovery patients were randomly divided into training and test sets at a 7:3 ratio. Once sampling was done, hyperthyroidism patients were given methimazole at a starting dose of 30 mg daily, whereas ophthalmopathy patients were given high-dose intravenous methylprednisolone. TCR V-J signatures able to tell the groups apart were searched for in a discovery cohort of 95 to 100 patients, of whom more than 40 had Graves' ophthalmopathy and 57 had stable Graves' hyperthyroidism.

Notes on this clonotype: What this receptor recognizes is not known. No base-level quality is on record; no much larger clone is a single base apart.

Overall results and qualifications from the work: In validation, progression to ophthalmopathy was predicted by the model with almost 71% sensitivity and roughly 76% specificity, a median of roughly 6 months before onset. No statistical method was used to set the sample size in advance, and investigators knew the group allocation. Ophthalmopathy was separated from stable hyperthyroidism by a 13 V-J signature model, with about 88% sensitivity and about 81% specificity obtained in cross-validation and 80%/75% obtained in testing. Most expanded thyroid clonotypes (frequency above 0.001) were also found in blood, which suggests that blood repertoires may mirror thyroid immune responses.

Amplification of TCR beta CDR3 regions was carried out from RNA transcripts. The TCR CDR3 was subjected to a first round of RT-PCR using the HTBI primer set and the Qiagen OneStep RT-PCR kit. The libraries were constructed in a second round of multiplex PCR and then size-selected and purified. Sequencing of the libraries was done on an Illumina HiSeq2000 using paired-end 100 bp reads. Concerning the study's data processing: SOAPnuke was used to process the raw data, with reads discarded if the reads contained adapters or uncalled bases, had a mean Phred below 15, or lacked an exact constant-primer or identifier match. COPE v1.2.5 was used to merge high-quality paired reads, and clonotypes were defined as unique nucleotide sequences. Clonotypes were aligned to IMGT TRBV, TRBD and TRBJ reference segments using MiTCR v1.1. The analysis included only V-J combinations with a frequency above 0.0001, which together covered approximately 99% of the repertoires. A TCS score was defined as the ratio between F50 (clonal expansion) and ExV (chaos), using BLOSUM62-based TCRdist between CDR3 peptides within each V-J. Welch's t-statistics and random forest reduced 514 V-J features to roughly 13, which were used in a naive Bayes classifier (R e1071). The public reads were quality trimmed at Q25 with fastp and then assembled into clones with MiXCR by TCRdb, keeping productive beta chains. Entries are consolidated by CDR3 protein sequence, retaining the most common genes and DNA. TCRdb assigned the V and J calls; the authors' analysis was not used. The sample has 490,000 or so distinct CDR3 sequences on record, approximately 23% of them singletons. Clones ranked in the top ten supply around 50% of the sample.

Moderately to severely active disease, a Clinical Activity Score of at least 3, a NOSPECS grade of at least 4, and a duration under 3 months were present in ophthalmopathy patients. The study excluded patients with uncontrolled infections, other autoimmune diseases, pregnancy or lactation. Clinical symptoms, serum thyroxine and TRAb, thyroid ultrasound, and orbital computed tomography formed the basis for the diagnoses. Ficoll-Paque density gradient centrifugation was used to isolate PBMCs from 8.5 to 10 ml of fresh peripheral blood. Trizol reagent was used to extract total RNA, and RNA quality was then checked on an Agilent 2100 Bioanalyzer. Trimmed from V: 4 bases; trimmed from J: 2 bases; junction bases lacking a gene match: 12. The CDR3 holds 18 amino acids from the cysteine to the phenylalanine. The CDR3 DNA has 54 bases and is translated from base 1. Reading the germline V gene (reference sequence) gives CDR1 LNHNV and CDR2 YYDKDF.

Source material: blood. The chain is assembled from TRBV15 and TRBJ1-4; 8 bases in between match TRBD1. The source of this sequence is a woman aged 65 to 85 with Graves' ophthalmopathy. For the CDR3, the sequence is CATSTDRGGYGTNEKLFF. The DNA is TGTGCCACCAGCACAGACAGGGGAGGGTATGGGACTAATGAAAAACTGTTTTTT.